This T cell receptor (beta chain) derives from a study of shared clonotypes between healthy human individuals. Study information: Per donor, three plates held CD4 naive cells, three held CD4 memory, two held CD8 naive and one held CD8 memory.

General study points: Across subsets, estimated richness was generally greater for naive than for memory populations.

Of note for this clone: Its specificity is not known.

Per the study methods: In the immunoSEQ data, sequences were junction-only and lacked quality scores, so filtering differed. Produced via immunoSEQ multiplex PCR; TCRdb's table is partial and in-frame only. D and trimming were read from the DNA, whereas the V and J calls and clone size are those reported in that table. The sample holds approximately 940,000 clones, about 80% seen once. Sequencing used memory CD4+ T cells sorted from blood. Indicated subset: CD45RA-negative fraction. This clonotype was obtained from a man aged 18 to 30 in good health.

The CDR3: CASSTGRKPQHF. The CDR3 DNA sequence: TGTGCCAGTTCGACAGGGAGGAAGCCCCAGCATTTT. The chain has TRBV6-5 and TRBJ1-5, with 7 bases that match TRBD1. There are 12 residues in the CDR3. Germline trimming cut 9 bases from V and 8 bases from J; bases unmatched to any gene: 7. From germline, CDR1 is MNHEY and CDR2 SVGAGI.